The 17 T cell receptor beta chains presented below share a single source sample, sequenced in a study of blood T cell repertoires in COVID-19. Generated by immunoSEQ multiplex PCR, the TCRdb table keeps only in-frame clones and is missing some. The table has about 180,000 clones, approximately 89% seen once. The sample was PBMCs or T cells enriched from blood (not recorded which). These receptors were obtained from a man aged 35 to 55 who had recovered from COVID-19.

The chain combines TRBV10-3 with TRBJ1-1; D ambiguous. Germline V gene data show CDR1 as ENHRY and CDR2 as SYGVKD. This CDR3 is built from 13 residues. V lost 4 bases to trimming and J lost 7 bases, with 13 bases between them. The CDR3 here is CAISVSAGVEAFF. CDR3 sequence (DNA): TGTGCCATCAGTGTTTCGGCCGGAGTTGAAGCTTTCTTT.

The chain couples TRBV11-2 to TRBJ1-3; D is ambiguous. The CDR3 covers 11 residues. Trimming pared 4 bases from V and 6 bases from J, leaving 4 bases between. From germline, CDR1 is SGHAT and CDR2 FQNNGV. The CDR3: CASSSVNTIYF. CDR3 nucleotides: TGTGCCAGCAGCTCGGTAAACACCATATATTTT.

V is TRBV6-5 and J is TRBJ1-1; 7 bases are a match to TRBD1. The V gene's germline CDR1 is MNHEY and CDR2 SVGAGI. The V and J ends lost 1 base and 3 bases, in that order; junction bases with no gene match: 5. This CDR3 is built from 15 residues. The CDR3 nucleotides read TGTGCCAGCAGTTACTTCGGACAGGCCCACACTGAAGCTTTCTTT. It translates to CASSYFGQAHTEAFF.

V and J are TRBV5-1 and TRBJ1-6; possible D gene TRBD1, 5 bases. The CDR3 has 15 residues. Germline CDR1 and CDR2: SGHRS and YFSETQ. V was shortened by 2 bases and J by 9 bases, with 15 bases between the two germline ends. The CDR3 loop is CASSFGTGGGSPLHF. CDR3 DNA sequence: TGCGCCAGCAGCTTTGGGACGGGGGGAGGTTCACCCCTCCACTTT.

The rearrangement uses TRBV5-1 and TRBJ1-1, with 9 bases matching TRBD1. Germline V lookup: CDR1 SGHRS, CDR2 YFSETQ. The CDR3 length is 15 residues. Trimming at V came to 6 bases and at J to 4 bases, leaving 10 bases not matched to a gene. Written as DNA, the CDR3 is TGCGCCAGCAAGGGTTGGGACAGGGCGGGCACTGAAGCTTTCTTT. The encoded protein is CASKGWDRAGTEAFF.

This chain connects TRBV27 to TRBJ2-5; TRBD1 matches at 8 bases. V trimming: 5 bases; J trimming: 5 bases; junction bases outside the gene matches: 10. Looked up from germline, CDR1 is MNHEY and CDR2 is SMNVEV (reference sequence). This CDR3 is built from 15 residues. CDR3 bases: TGTGCCAGCAGTGCAGGGGGCGCGGGTTGGGAGACCCAGTACTTC. Translating it yields CASSAGGAGWETQYF.

The V and J genes are TRBV28 and TRBJ1-5, with D possibly TRBD1 on 5 matching bases. Germline values: CDR1 MDHEN, CDR2 SYDVKM. The germline V and J ends were trimmed by 2 bases and 2 bases, with 7 bases remaining between them. The CDR3 loop spans 14 amino acids. CDR3 loop: CASSLDSRNQPQHF. In nucleotides, the CDR3 is TGTGCCAGCAGTTTAGACAGCCGCAATCAGCCCCAGCATTTT.

In its sample, this clone was seen many times. The V gene is TRBV15, the J gene TRBJ2-6, with unresolved D. This CDR3 spans 16 amino acids. Germline V gene sequence: CDR1 LNHNV, CDR2 YYDKDF (reference sequence). V was pared by 0 bases and J by 0 bases, with 6 bases between. The CDR3 bases are TGTGCCACCAGCAGAGATAGAGGCTCTGGGGCCAACGTCCTGACTTTC. It translates to CATSRDRGSGANVLTF.

The chain joins TRBV7-9 to TRBJ1-2, with TRBD1 matching over 9 bases. V lost 6 bases to trimming and J lost 6 bases; unmatched junction nucleotides: 11. Germline assignment: CDR1 SEHNR and CDR2 FQNEAQ (reference sequence). The CDR3 totals 15 residues. CDR3: CASSPSRDRDHGYTF. The CDR3 DNA reads as TGTGCCAGCAGTCCATCACGGGACAGGGATCATGGCTACACCTTC.

V usage is TRBV5-1 and J usage is TRBJ2-7; tentatively, D is TRBD1 (5 bases). The CDR3 extends over 12 amino acids. Germline lookup yields CDR1 SGHRS and CDR2 YFSETQ. The V end lost 4 bases, the J end lost 2 bases, and 7 bases lay between the germline ends. The CDR3 DNA follows: TGCGCCAGCAGCCCAGGGACCTACGAGCAGTACTTC. Residues: CASSPGTYEQYF.

This chain joins TRBV5-4 and TRBJ1-3; 10 bases fit TRBD1. Trimming at V came to 0 bases and at J to 4 bases, leaving 4 bases not matched to a gene. This CDR3 region has 16 residues. Germline loops: CDR1 SGHNT, CDR2 YYREEE (reference sequence). CDR3 protein: CASSLGTGGPGNTIYF. CDR3 bases: TGTGCCAGCAGCTTGGGGACAGGGGGTCCCGGAAACACCATATATTTT.

This rearrangement joins TRBV3-1 (or the pseudogene TRBV3-2) to TRBJ2-1; 7 bases fit TRBD1. The CDR3 runs 16 residues. Germline V lookup: CDR1 LGHDT, CDR2 YNNKEL (reference sequence). Trimming at V came to 3 bases and at J to 8 bases, leaving 13 bases not matched to a gene. The CDR3 DNA follows: TGTGCCAGCAGCCACTCCGACAGGGCAATCAGGGATGAGCAGTTCTTC. Protein: CASSHSDRAIRDEQFF.

The gene calls are TRBV3-1 (or the pseudogene TRBV3-2) and TRBJ2-5; TRBD2 is a possible D gene (6 bases). The V and J ends lost 7 bases and 7 bases respectively, with 13 bases between them. CDR1 LGHDT and CDR2 YNNKEL come from the germline V gene (reference sequence). The CDR3 is made up of 12 amino acids. This chain's CDR3 is CASKEGPGTQYF. Written as DNA, the CDR3 is TGTGCCAGCAAGGAGGGTCCGGGGACCCAGTACTTC.

This chain joins TRBV28 and TRBJ2-2, with TRBD2 identical over 8 bases. This CDR3 comprises 16 residues. Unmatched junction bases numbered 8, after V lost 6 bases and J lost 2 bases. Germline CDR1 reads MDHEN; CDR2 reads SYDVKM. CDR3 DNA: TGTGCCAGCAGGGGGAGCGGGAGACATAACACCGGGGAGCTGTTTTTT. It codes for CASRGSGRHNTGELFF.

The chain links TRBV10-3 to TRBJ2-2; no clear D gene. Germline V gene lookup returns CDR1 ENHRY and CDR2 SYGVKD. This CDR3 spans 12 amino acids. V lost 8 bases and J lost 1, with 5 bases in between. The CDR3 spells CAIRGNTGELFF. The CDR3 coding sequence is TGTGCCATCCGAGGGAACACCGGGGAGCTGTTTTTT.

The J gene is TRBJ1-6, the V gene TRBV5-1; D might be TRBD1 (6 bases). This CDR3 is built from 16 residues. CDR1 is SGHRS, CDR2 YFSETQ, per germline. The V and J ends lost 4 bases and 0 bases respectively, with 11 bases between them. The CDR3 is CASSPRQDSYNSPLHF. The CDR3 DNA follows: TGCGCCAGCAGCCCCCGACAGGACTCCTATAATTCACCCCTCCACTTT. Full variable domain (rest looked up from reference TRBV5-1 and TRBJ1-6): KAGVTQTPRYLIKTRGQQVTLSCSPISGHRSVSWYQQTPGQGLQFLFEYFSETQRNKGNFPGRFSGRQFSNSRSEMNVSTLELGDSALYLCASSPRQDSYNSPLHFGNGTRLTVT.

The chain uses TRBV18 and TRBJ1-2; no reliable D call. V gave up 0 bases and J gave up 6 bases, with 14 bases separating them. CDR1 KGHSH and CDR2 LQKENI come from the germline V gene. The CDR3 extends over 15 amino acids. As DNA, the CDR3 is TGTGCCAGCTCACCACCATCGACTACGAGGGATGGCTACACCTTC. It codes for CASSPPSTTRDGYTF.